Below, 14 T cell receptor beta chains from the same sample are listed, as sequenced in a study of shared clonotypes between healthy human individuals. Sequencing was performed with immunoSEQ multiplex PCR; in TCRdb, only in-frame clones are kept and a portion is missing. The sample has about a million clones; 77% are singletons. The sequencing sample was made of memory CD4+ T cells from PBMCs. Noted subset: CD45RA-negative fraction. These receptors were taken from a man between 18 and 29 years old in good health. Some clones in this sample may be carry-over from other donors' samples.

The chain is built from TRBV10-1 and TRBJ2-1, with D uncertain. CDR3 length equals 11 residues. CDR1 and CDR2 from the germline V gene are WNHNN and SYGVQD (reference sequence). Trimming removed 6 bases at V and 7 bases at J, with 7 bases between. The CDR3 DNA reads as TGCGCCAGCAGCAAGCAGAATGAGCAGTTCTTC. This translates into CASSKQNEQFF.

The rearrangement uses TRBV7-9 and TRBJ2-3; no reliable D call. Trimming left V 5 bases short and J 5 bases short, with 11 bases between. In germline, CDR1 is SEHNR, CDR2 FQNEAQ (reference sequence). The CDR3 sequence is 13 residues long. The CDR3 region is CASSAWTEDTQYF. The CDR3 DNA follows: TGTGCCAGCAGCGCCTGGACGGAAGATACGCAGTATTTT. The complete variable domain, with remaining parts taken from reference TRBV7-9 and TRBJ2-3, reads DTGVSQNPRHKITKRGQNVTFRCDPISEHNRLYWYRQTLGQGPEFLTYFQNEAQLEKSRLLSDRFSAERPKGSFSTLEIQRTEQGDSAMYLCASSAWTEDTQYFGPGTRLTVL.

The chain combines TRBV4-2 with TRBJ1-4; D perhaps matches TRBD1 (6 bases). This CDR3 is built from 14 residues. The germline V and J ends were trimmed by 2 bases and 11 bases, with 15 bases remaining between them. CDR1 is LGHNA, CDR2 YNFKEQ, per germline. CDR3: CASSQSPGEEKLFF. CDR3 coding DNA: TGTGCCAGCAGCCAATCTCCAGGGGAAGAGAAACTGTTTTTT.

This chain joins TRBV5-5 and TRBJ2-1; no clear D. The V gene lost 1 base and the J gene lost 4 bases, with 9 bases spanning the gap. The germline V gene encodes CDR1 SGHKS and CDR2 YYEKEE (reference sequence). This CDR3 comprises 14 residues. CDR3 nucleotide sequence: TGTGCCAGCAGCTTGTATGGAGATTACAATGAGCAGTTCTTC. This encodes CASSLYGDYNEQFF.

V gene TRBV11-2 combines with J gene TRBJ1-1; TRBD1 matches 8 bases. Germline CDR1 SGHAT, CDR2 FQNNGV. J was trimmed by 6 bases and V by 5 bases; bases with no gene match: 5. The CDR3 totals 13 residues. Written as DNA, the CDR3 is TGTGCCAGCAGCCCGTGGACAGGGTCTGAAGCTTTCTTT. Its protein is CASSPWTGSEAFF.

This clone was seen once. The chain has TRBV19 and TRBJ1-5; D unclear. Per the germline V gene, CDR1 is LNHDA and CDR2 is SQIVND (reference sequence). Trimming left V 3 bases short and J 6 bases short, with 15 bases between. The CDR3 contains 15 residues. CDR3 bases: TGTGCCAGTAGTATTTTCGCAGCCGGTGCTCAGCCCCAGCATTTT. Protein sequence: CASSIFAAGAQPQHF.

The rearrangement uses TRBV4-1 and TRBJ2-4; D unresolved. Germline lookup yields CDR1 MGHRA and CDR2 YSYEKL. The CDR3 loop spans 15 amino acids. V lost 1 base and J lost 7, with 14 bases in between. The CDR3 DNA is TGCGCCAGCAGCCAAGTTCGGCTAGGATTGAACATTCAGTACTTC. This sequence encodes CASSQVRLGLNIQYF.

The chain combines TRBV7-9 with TRBJ1-1, with 8 bases that match TRBD1. The CDR3 is 13 residues long. The V gene end was trimmed by 6 bases and the J gene end by 4 bases; junction bases not matched to a gene: 4. The germline gives CDR1 SEHNR, CDR2 FQNEAQ (reference sequence). The CDR3 sequence is CASSQGASTEAFF. CDR3 sequence (DNA): TGTGCCAGCAGTCAGGGGGCTTCCACTGAAGCTTTCTTT.

The chain employs TRBV9 and TRBJ2-7, with TRBD2 identical over 15 bases. The CDR3 runs 16 residues. The trim removed 2 bases at V and 1 base at J, leaving 1 base unmatched. Germline V CDR1 and CDR2: SGDLS, YYNGEE. Here the CDR3 reads CASSVGLAGGSYEQYF. In nucleotides, the CDR3 is TGTGCCAGCAGCGTGGGACTAGCGGGAGGTTCCTACGAGCAGTACTTC.

The J gene is TRBJ1-1, the V gene TRBV7-9, with TRBD1 as a possible D gene (6 bases). Germline V CDR1 and CDR2: SEHNR, FQNEAQ (reference sequence). Trimming pared 0 bases from V and 4 bases from J, leaving 12 bases between. This CDR3 spans 15 amino acids. The CDR3 DNA sequence: TGTGCCAGCAGCTTAGCGTTGGCAGGGGTCACTGAAGCTTTCTTT. Amino acids: CASSLALAGVTEAFF.

The chain links TRBV30 to TRBJ2-2, with TRBD2 matching 8 bases. This CDR3 comprises 16 residues. The germline gives CDR1 GTSNPN, CDR2 SVGIG (reference sequence). J lost 3 bases, V lost 0 bases, and 6 bases had no gene match. Here the CDR3 DNA reads TGTGCCTGGAGTGTAGGAAGCGGGAGTTACACCGGGGAGCTGTTTTTT. Translation: CAWSVGSGSYTGELFF.

J is TRBJ1-4 and V is TRBV5-1, with a possible D match to TRBD1 (6 bases). This CDR3 contains 17 residues. Trimming pared 0 bases from V and 6 bases from J, leaving 18 bases between. Germline V lookup: CDR1 SGHRS, CDR2 YFSETQ. CDR3 DNA sequence: TGCGCCAGCAGCTTGGCCGTCGGGACAACTACAGATGAAAAACTGTTTTTT. Its translation: CASSLAVGTTTDEKLFF.

The chain uses TRBV5-1 and TRBJ2-1; 9 positions match TRBD2. Germline loops: CDR1 SGHRS, CDR2 YFSETQ. The CDR3 has 17 amino acids. Unmatched junction bases numbered 11, after V lost 0 bases and J lost 7 bases. CDR3 nucleotide sequence: TGCGCCAGCAGCTTGGAAGTAGCGGGAGTGGGAAGGAATGAGCAGTTCTTC. Translation: CASSLEVAGVGRNEQFF.

The chain joins TRBV12-5 to TRBJ2-5, with TRBD2 identical over 12 bases. The trim removed 5 bases at V and 3 bases at J, leaving 7 bases unmatched. The CDR3 loop spans 16 amino acids. Germline V lookup: CDR1 LGHNT, CDR2 FRNRAP. The CDR3 loop reads CASGEGGLAGKETQYF. DNA of the CDR3: TGTGCTAGTGGTGAAGGGGGACTAGCGGGCAAAGAGACCCAGTACTTC. Full variable domain (rest looked up from reference TRBV12-5 and TRBJ2-5): DARVTQTPRHKVTEMGQEVTMRCQPILGHNTVFWYRQTMMQGLELLAYFRNRAPLDDSGMPKDRFSAEMPDATLATLKIQPSEPRDSAVYFCASGEGGLAGKETQYFGPGTRLLVL.